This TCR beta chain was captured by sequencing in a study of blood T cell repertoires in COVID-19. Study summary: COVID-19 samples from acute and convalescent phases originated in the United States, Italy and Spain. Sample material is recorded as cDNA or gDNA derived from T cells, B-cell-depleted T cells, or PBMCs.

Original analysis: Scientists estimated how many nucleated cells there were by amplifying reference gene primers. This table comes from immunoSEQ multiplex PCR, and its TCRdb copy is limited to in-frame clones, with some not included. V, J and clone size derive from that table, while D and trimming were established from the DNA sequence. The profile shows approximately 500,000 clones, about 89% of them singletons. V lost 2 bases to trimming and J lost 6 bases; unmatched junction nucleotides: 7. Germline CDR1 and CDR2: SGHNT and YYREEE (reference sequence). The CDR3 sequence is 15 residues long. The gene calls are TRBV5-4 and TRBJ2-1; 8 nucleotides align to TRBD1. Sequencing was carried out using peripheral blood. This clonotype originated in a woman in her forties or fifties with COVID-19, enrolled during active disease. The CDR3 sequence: CASSLRQGIPNEQFF. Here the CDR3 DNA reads TGTGCCAGCAGCTTACGACAGGGGATCCCCAATGAGCAGTTCTTC.